This T cell receptor (beta chain) stems from a study of technical replicates of blood from a few donors. The CDR3 runs to 16 residues. The V gene's germline CDR1 is SGHTA and CDR2 FQGNSA. Unmatched junction bases numbered 3, after V lost 0 bases and J lost 2 bases. TCRdb's table, derived via immunoSEQ multiplex PCR, lists solely in-frame clones and lacks some. The table lists about 64,000 clones, 65% to 90% of them singletons. The chain links TRBV7-2 to TRBJ2-3; 9 bases align to TRBD2. Input material: PBMCs. The TCR originated in a human donor in good health. Some clones in this sample may be carry-over from other donors' samples. This chain's CDR3 is CASSLAAGGYTDTQYF. In DNA form, the CDR3 reads TGTGCCAGCAGCTTAGCGGCGGGGGGGTACACAGATACGCAGTATTTT.